This TCR beta chain came from a study of cytomegalovirus exposure and HLA in healthy donors. The protocol was immunoSEQ multiplex PCR, while the TCRdb copy is restricted to in-frame clones and leaves out a portion. The data hold some 69,000 clones, with approximately 97% observed a single time. The V gene's germline CDR1 is SNHLY and CDR2 FYNNEI. Germline trimming cut 2 bases from V and 1 base from J; bases unmatched to any gene: 2. The CDR3 extends over 15 amino acids. The sample taken for sequencing was PBMCs. This clonotype originated in a man between 18 and 29 years old in good health and CMV-seronegative. The J gene is TRBJ1-1, the V gene TRBV2, with TRBD1 matching over 9 bases. This CDR3 reads CASSEWGQGNTEAFF. CDR3 bases: TGTGCCAGCAGTGAATGGGGACAGGGGAACACTGAAGCTTTCTTT. Variable domain in full (rest from reference TRBV2 and TRBJ1-1): EPEVTQTPSHQVTQMGQEVILRCVPISNHLYFYWYRQILGQKVEFLVSFYNNEISEKSEIFDDQFSVERPDGSNFTLKIRSTKLEDSAMYFCASSEWGQGNTEAFFGQGTRLTVV.